This passage covers 8 T cell receptor beta chains from one sample sequenced in a study of molecular identifiers for immune sequencing clone quantification (dated by TCRdb to 2017 to 2018). Library preparation was by PCR. Reads for this sample came from a NextSeq 500. TCRdb passed the public sequencing reads through fastp at Q25 and MiXCR, retaining productive beta sequences. For every CDR3 protein sequence, its rows merge into one entry that carries the most common genes and DNA. The sample yields around 460,000 distinct CDR3 sequences; about a quarter were counted once. The ten largest account for approximately 0.76% of the sample. The sample taken for sequencing was naive CD8+ T cells from blood, with Jurkat cell RNA spiked in. What this sample's cell subset or site label stands for: FACS-sorted CD8+CD4-CCR7+CD45RA+ naive T cells. These receptors all stem from a human donor in good health. Some libraries in this study had Jurkat cell RNA spiked in.

This chain joins TRBV2 and TRBJ2-7, with TRBD1 identical over 8 bases. V trimming: 2 bases; J trimming: 0 bases; junction bases outside the gene matches: 3. CDR3 length equals 15 residues. The germline V gene encodes CDR1 SNHLY and CDR2 FYNNEI. Here the CDR3 reads CASSESGQGSYEQYF. CDR3 bases: TGTGCCAGCAGTGAAAGCGGACAGGGCTCCTACGAGCAGTACTTC.

The sample holds many counts of this clonotype. The chain employs TRBV20-1 and TRBJ2-5; possible D gene TRBD2, 6 bases. V was shortened by 7 bases and J by 1 base, with 13 bases between the two germline ends. This CDR3 region has 13 residues. Germline V gene sequence: CDR1 DFQATT, CDR2 SNEGSKA (reference sequence). CDR3 protein: CSVGSGLQETQYF. CDR3 DNA: TGCAGTGTTGGTAGCGGCCTCCAAGAGACCCAGTACTTC.

This clonotype was counted between two and nine times. The chain is built from TRBV7-9 and TRBJ2-7, with D perhaps TRBD2 (5 bases). Per the germline V gene, CDR1 is SEHNR and CDR2 is FQNEAQ (reference sequence). The CDR3 runs to 14 residues. The V end was cut by 3 bases, the J end by 4 bases, with 13 bases between. CDR3 coding DNA: TGTGCCAGCAGCTTGGTTGGGCCGGGGTACGAGCAGTACTTC. Encoded protein: CASSLVGPGYEQYF.

Only one count was recorded for this clonotype. A clone one base away is much larger, so this may be a read error. The chain couples TRBV20-1 to TRBJ2-7; 9 bases are shared with TRBD1. Looked up from germline, CDR1 is DFQATT and CDR2 is SNEGSKA (reference sequence). The CDR3 is 15 amino acids. In DNA form, the CDR3 reads TGCAGTGCTTACCCACGGGGACAGGGCACCTACGAGCAGGACTTC. Protein: CSAYPRGQGTYEQDF.

The genes are TRBV12-3 or TRBV12-4 and TRBJ2-5, with D unresolved. This CDR3 is built from 13 residues. V lost 6 bases and J lost 1, with 9 bases in between. CDR3 bases: TGTGCCAGCAGCGAGGCGGTCCAAGAGACCCAGTACTTC. Protein product: CASSEAVQETQYF.

This clonotype was observed a handful of times. This chain uses TRBV4-3 with TRBJ2-7, with D hard to call. CDR3 size: 15 residues. Trimming took 0 bases from V and 0 from J, leaving 9 bases between them. CDR1 is LGHNA and CDR2 is YSLEER in the germline V gene. In DNA, the CDR3 is TGCGCCAGCAGCCAAGAATCGCACGGCTCCTACGAGCAGTACTTC. This codes for CASSQESHGSYEQYF.

This clonotype showed up many times. The V call is TRBV20-1, the J call TRBJ2-5, with D possibly matching TRBD1 (6 bases). This CDR3 comprises 15 residues. V was clipped by 0 bases and J by 1 base, with 12 bases between them. Germline CDR1 is DFQATT and CDR2 is SNEGSKA (reference sequence). CDR3 residues: CSARDGGQFQETQYF. The CDR3, as DNA: TGCAGTGCTAGAGATGGCGGACAGTTCCAAGAGACCCAGTACTTC.

The chain carries TRBV6-5 and TRBJ1-1; 9 bases align to TRBD1. V lost 2 bases to trimming and J lost 1 base; unmatched junction nucleotides: 5. Germline V CDR1 and CDR2: MNHEY, SVGAGI. The CDR3 is made up of 16 amino acids. The CDR3 region is CASSYGTGPRNTEAFF. In nucleotides, the CDR3 is TGTGCCAGCAGTTACGGGACAGGGCCTAGGAACACTGAAGCTTTCTTT.